Here is one T cell receptor (beta chain) with its context. These data come from a study of control samples from healthy donors and cancer patients. This CDR3 spans 14 amino acids. Germline CDR1 reads GTSNPN; CDR2 reads SVGIG (reference sequence). Trimming left V 1 base short and J 1 base short, with 7 bases between. Clones were read by immunoSEQ multiplex PCR, and TCRdb kept only the in-frame ones, dropping some. Seen here are 89,000 or so clones, around 87% observed once, and the top ten hold over 15%. This sequence originates from a man between 50 and 59 years old in good health. Sequencing was carried out using blood. The chain couples TRBV30 to TRBJ2-2; D not resolved. CDR3 residues: CAWSADLNTGELFF. The DNA for the CDR3 is TGTGCCTGGAGTGCAGACTTGAACACCGGGGAGCTGTTTTTT.